Listed below are T cell receptor beta chains from one sample, sequenced in a study of blood T cell repertoires in COVID-19. The repertoire was sequenced with immunoSEQ multiplex PCR; TCRdb's copy has only in-frame clones and lacks some. The sample shows about 200,000 clones, 65% to 90% of them seen only once. The sequenced sample was peripheral blood. Source of these receptors: a human donor in a cohort sampled during active COVID-19. Each CDR3 is given with its conserved first and last residue. The order of the fields is D gene, J gene, clone size, V gene, CDR3 protein, CDR3 DNA. D genes are given only for firm matches. Some rows have no size entry. The others give once, few or many, or a class for an expanded clone.

D gene: TRBD1
J gene: TRBJ2-6
clone size: .
V gene: TRBV9
CDR3 protein: CASSARDSRGSGANVLTF
CDR3 DNA: TGTGCCAGCAGCGCCAGGGACAGTCGCGGCTCTGGGGCCAACGTCCTGACTTTC

D gene: TRBD1
J gene: TRBJ1-6
clone size: .
V gene: TRBV18
CDR3 protein: CASSKTGGSYNSPLHF
CDR3 DNA: TGTGCCAGCTCCAAGACAGGGGGGTCCTATAATTCACCCCTCCACTTT

D gene: TRBD1
J gene: TRBJ2-1
clone size: once
V gene: TRBV9
CDR3 protein: CASSPDTGANEQFF
CDR3 DNA: TGTGCCAGCAGCCCTGATACAGGGGCAAATGAGCAGTTCTTC

D gene: .
J gene: TRBJ1-2
clone size: .
V gene: TRBV5-1
CDR3 protein: CASIPQPGVPNYGYTF
CDR3 DNA: TGCGCCAGCATTCCCCAACCAGGGGTACCTAACTATGGCTACACCTTC

D gene: .
J gene: TRBJ2-7
clone size: .
V gene: TRBV11-2
CDR3 protein: CASSLGQRDEQYF
CDR3 DNA: TGTGCCAGCAGCTTAGGCCAACGGGACGAGCAGTACTTC

D gene: TRBD1
J gene: TRBJ2-7
clone size: .
V gene: TRBV5-1
CDR3 protein: CASSPSPGTGVEQYF
CDR3 DNA: TGCGCCAGCAGCCCCTCCCCCGGGACAGGTGTCGAGCAGTACTTC

D gene: .
J gene: TRBJ2-3
clone size: .
V gene: TRBV6-5
CDR3 protein: CASLIRDKGDTQYF
CDR3 DNA: TGTGCCAGCTTAATCCGGGACAAGGGGGATACGCAGTATTTT

D gene: .
J gene: TRBJ2-2
clone size: .
V gene: TRBV21-1
CDR3 protein: CASSKGCRGRTGELFF
CDR3 DNA: TGTGCCAGCAGCAAAGGGTGCAGGGGCCGCACCGGGGAGCTGTTTTTT

D gene: TRBD1
J gene: TRBJ1-5
clone size: .
V gene: TRBV19
CDR3 protein: CASSIGAGGSNQPQHF
CDR3 DNA: TGTGCCAGTAGTATAGGAGCAGGGGGTAGCAATCAGCCCCAGCATTTT

D gene: TRBD1
J gene: TRBJ1-1
clone size: .
V gene: TRBV9
CDR3 protein: CASSPRQGANTEAFF
CDR3 DNA: TGTGCCAGCAGCCCGCGACAGGGGGCGAACACTGAAGCTTTCTTT

D gene: .
J gene: TRBJ2-7
clone size: .
V gene: TRBV5-1
CDR3 protein: CASSLTQGPRASYEQYF
CDR3 DNA: TGCGCCAGCAGCTTGACGCAGGGTCCCCGGGCCTCCTACGAGCAGTACTTC

D gene: TRBD1
J gene: TRBJ1-3
clone size: .
V gene: TRBV11-1
CDR3 protein: CASSVMTGTGNTIYF
CDR3 DNA: TGTGCCAGCAGCGTCATGACAGGGACTGGAAACACCATATATTTT

D gene: .
J gene: TRBJ1-2
clone size: .
V gene: TRBV21-1
CDR3 protein: CASSQRADYGYTF
CDR3 DNA: TGTGCCAGCAGCCAGCGGGCGGACTATGGCTACACCTTC

D gene: .
J gene: TRBJ1-3
clone size: .
V gene: TRBV3-1/TRBV3-2
CDR3 protein: CASSQRGDGGNTIYF
CDR3 DNA: TGTGCCAGCAGCCAAAGAGGAGATGGCGGAAACACCATATATTTT

D gene: TRBD2
J gene: TRBJ2-5
clone size: few
V gene: TRBV30
CDR3 protein: CAWSGLAGGGQETQYF
CDR3 DNA: TGTGCCTGGAGTGGACTAGCGGGAGGAGGGCAAGAGACCCAGTACTTC

D gene: TRBD2
J gene: TRBJ2-7
clone size: .
V gene: TRBV19
CDR3 protein: CASRTTSGGRYEQYF
CDR3 DNA: TGTGCCAGTAGGACAACTAGCGGGGGCCGCTACGAGCAGTACTTC

D gene: .
J gene: TRBJ2-1
clone size: .
V gene: TRBV3-1/TRBV3-2
CDR3 protein: CASSPTSEQFF
CDR3 DNA: TGTGCCAGCAGTCCTACGAGTGAGCAGTTCTTC

D gene: .
J gene: TRBJ2-7
clone size: .
V gene: TRBV5-1
CDR3 protein: CASSLVTGSYEQYF
CDR3 DNA: TGCGCCAGCAGCTTGGTGACGGGCTCCTACGAGCAGTACTTC

D gene: TRBD2
J gene: TRBJ2-7
clone size: .
V gene: TRBV28
CDR3 protein: CASSLWGTNSYEQYF
CDR3 DNA: TGTGCCAGCAGTTTATGGGGGACTAACTCCTACGAGCAGTACTTC

D gene: TRBD1
J gene: TRBJ1-1
clone size: .
V gene: TRBV28
CDR3 protein: CASRYRGSPTEAFF
CDR3 DNA: TGTGCCAGCAGATACAGGGGATCTCCCACTGAAGCTTTCTTT

D gene: TRBD1
J gene: TRBJ1-5
clone size: .
V gene: TRBV28
CDR3 protein: CASSFRGARQPQHF
CDR3 DNA: TGTGCCAGCAGTTTCAGGGGGGCGCGTCAGCCCCAGCATTTT

D gene: .
J gene: TRBJ1-2
clone size: .
V gene: TRBV28
CDR3 protein: CASSLGDYGYTF
CDR3 DNA: TGTGCCAGCAGTTTAGGAGATTATGGCTACACCTTC